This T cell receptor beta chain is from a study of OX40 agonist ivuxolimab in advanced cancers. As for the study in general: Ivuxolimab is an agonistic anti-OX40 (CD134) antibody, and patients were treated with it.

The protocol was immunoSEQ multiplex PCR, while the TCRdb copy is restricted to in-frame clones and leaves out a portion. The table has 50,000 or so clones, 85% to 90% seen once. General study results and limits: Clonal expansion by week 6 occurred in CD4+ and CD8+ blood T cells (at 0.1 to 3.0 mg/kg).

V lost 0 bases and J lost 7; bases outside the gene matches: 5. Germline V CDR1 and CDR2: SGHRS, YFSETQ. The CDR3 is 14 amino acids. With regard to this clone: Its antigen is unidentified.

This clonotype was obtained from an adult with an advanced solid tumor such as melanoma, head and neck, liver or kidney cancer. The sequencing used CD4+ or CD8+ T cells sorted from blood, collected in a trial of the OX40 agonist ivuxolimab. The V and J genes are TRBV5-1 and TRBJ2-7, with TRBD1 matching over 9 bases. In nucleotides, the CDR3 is TGCGCCAGCAGCTTGGTACAGGGGGCGCAGGAGCAGTACTTC. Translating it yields CASSLVQGAQEQYF.